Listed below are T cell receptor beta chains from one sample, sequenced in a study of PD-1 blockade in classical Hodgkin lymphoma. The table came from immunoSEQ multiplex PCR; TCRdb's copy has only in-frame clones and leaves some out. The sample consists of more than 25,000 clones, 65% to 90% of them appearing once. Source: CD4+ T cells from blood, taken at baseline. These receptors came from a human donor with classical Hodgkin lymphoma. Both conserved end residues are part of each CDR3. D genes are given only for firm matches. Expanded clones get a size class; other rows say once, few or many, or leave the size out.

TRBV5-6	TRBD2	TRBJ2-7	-	CASSLGGRAYEQYF	TGTGCCAGCAGCTTGGGCGGGAGGGCTTACGAGCAGTACTTC
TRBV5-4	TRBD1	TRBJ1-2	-	CASSSSRSGTANYGYTF	TGTGCCAGCAGCTCCTCCCGCTCCGGGACAGCTAACTATGGCTACACCTTC
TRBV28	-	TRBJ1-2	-	CASSPPSLGYHYGYTF	TGTGCCAGCAGTCCACCCTCCCTGGGATACCACTATGGCTACACCTTC
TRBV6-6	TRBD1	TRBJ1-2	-	CASSERTRDRVYGYTF	TGTGCCAGCAGCGAGCGTACCCGGGACAGGGTGTACGGCTACACCTTC
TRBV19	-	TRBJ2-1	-	CASSINFGNEQFF	TGTGCCAGTAGCATCAATTTCGGCAATGAGCAGTTCTTC
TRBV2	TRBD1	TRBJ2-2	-	CASRETGANTGELFF	TGTGCCAGCCGGGAGACAGGGGCGAACACCGGGGAGCTGTTTTTT
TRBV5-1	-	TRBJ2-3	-	CASSLISQQTDTQYF	TGCGCCAGCAGCTTGATCTCCCAGCAAACAGATACGCAGTATTTT
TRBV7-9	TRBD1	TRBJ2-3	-	CASSLRTGRDTQYF	TGTGCCAGCAGCCTCCGGACAGGGCGGGATACGCAGTATTTT
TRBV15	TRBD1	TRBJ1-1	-	CATSARTGGNTEAFF	TGTGCCACCAGCGCGCGGACAGGGGGGAACACTGAAGCTTTCTTT
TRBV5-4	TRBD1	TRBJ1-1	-	CASSLVNRGRVSAFF	TGTGCCAGCAGCTTGGTTAACAGGGGGCGCGTCTCGGCTTTCTTT
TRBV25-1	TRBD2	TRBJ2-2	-	CASSGFLRAGVSGGELFF	TGTGCCAGCAGTGGATTCTTACGAGCGGGAGTATCGGGCGGGGAGCTGTTTTTT
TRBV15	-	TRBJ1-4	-	CATSGQNEKLFF	TGTGCCACCAGCGGGCAGAATGAAAAACTGTTTTTT
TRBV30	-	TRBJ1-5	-	CAWSVRSVNSNQPQHF	TGTGCCTGGAGTGTACGATCCGTAAATAGCAATCAGCCCCAGCATTTT
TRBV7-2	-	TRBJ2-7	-	CASSLMGGGSSSPHEQYF	TGTGCCAGCAGCTTAATGGGGGGTGGGTCTAGCTCTCCCCACGAGCAGTACTTC
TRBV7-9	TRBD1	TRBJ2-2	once	CASSPKTGARNTGELFF	TGTGCCAGCAGCCCCAAGACAGGGGCGAGGAACACCGGGGAGCTGTTTTTT
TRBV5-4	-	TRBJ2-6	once	CASSFGGTSSGANVLTF	TGTGCCAGCAGCTTTGGAGGGACGAGCTCTGGGGCCAACGTCCTGACTTTC
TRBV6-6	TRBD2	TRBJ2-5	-	CASRRGRDQETQYF	TGTGCCAGCAGACGGGGGAGGGACCAAGAGACCCAGTACTTC
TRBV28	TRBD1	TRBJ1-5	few	CASSPRTGGYQPQHF	TGTGCCAGCAGTCCTAGGACAGGGGGCTATCAGCCCCAGCATTTT
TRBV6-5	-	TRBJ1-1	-	CASFLRGEAFF	TGTGCCAGTTTCCTGAGGGGTGAAGCTTTCTTT
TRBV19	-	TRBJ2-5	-	CASSIGPLKETQYF	TGTGCCAGTAGTATAGGGCCACTTAAAGAGACCCAGTACTTC
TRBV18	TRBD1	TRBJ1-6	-	CASSPDRVRNSPLHF	TGTGCCAGCTCACCCGACAGGGTCCGGAATTCACCCCTCCACTTT
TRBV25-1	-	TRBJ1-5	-	CASSIGGGGNQPQHF	TGTGCCAGCTCAATAGGAGGAGGGGGTAATCAGCCCCAGCATTTT
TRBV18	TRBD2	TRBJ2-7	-	CASSPTSGSSYEQYF	TGTGCCAGCTCACCGACTAGCGGGAGTTCCTACGAGCAGTACTTC
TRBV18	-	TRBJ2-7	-	CASSPGLAARNYEQYF	TGTGCCAGCTCACCAGGGCTTGCAGCTAGAAACTACGAGCAGTACTTC
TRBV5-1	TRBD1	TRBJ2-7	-	CASSPKRDRGDEQYF	TGCGCCAGCAGCCCCAAACGGGACAGGGGAGACGAGCAGTACTTC
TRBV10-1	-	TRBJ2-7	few	CASSDNPAYEQYF	TGCGCCAGCAGTGACAACCCCGCCTACGAGCAGTACTTC
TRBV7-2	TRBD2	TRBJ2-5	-	CASSTQLAGAGETQYF	TGTGCCAGCAGCACCCAACTAGCGGGAGCGGGAGAGACCCAGTACTTC
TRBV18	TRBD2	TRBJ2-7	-	CASSPPVTSGTYEQYF	TGTGCCAGCTCACCACCGGTAACTAGCGGAACCTACGAGCAGTACTTC
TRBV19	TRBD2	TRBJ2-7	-	CASSPGTSGSGEQYF	TGTGCCAGTAGTCCCGGGACTAGCGGGAGCGGCGAGCAGTACTTC
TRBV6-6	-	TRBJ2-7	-	CASSQTEHEQYF	TGTGCCAGCAGCCAGACAGAGCACGAGCAGTACTTC
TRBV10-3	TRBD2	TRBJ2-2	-	CAITWREGGELFF	TGTGCCATCACCTGGCGGGAGGGCGGGGAGCTGTTTTTT
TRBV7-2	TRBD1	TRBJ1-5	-	CASSPDRGFNQPQHF	TGTGCCAGCAGCCCGGACAGGGGTTTTAATCAGCCCCAGCATTTT
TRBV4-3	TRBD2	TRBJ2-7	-	CASSQGTSGIYEQYF	TGCGCCAGCAGCCAGGGGACTAGCGGGATATACGAGCAGTACTTC
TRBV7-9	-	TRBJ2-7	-	CASSRDWTPSYEQYF	TGTGCCAGCAGCCGGGACTGGACGCCCTCCTACGAGCAGTACTTC
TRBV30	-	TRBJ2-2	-	CAWSRVGTTGELFF	TGTGCCTGGAGTAGAGTAGGTACCACCGGGGAGCTGTTTTTT
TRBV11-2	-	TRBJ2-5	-	CASSLDRYQETQYF	TGTGCCAGCAGCTTAGATCGGTACCAAGAGACCCAGTACTTC
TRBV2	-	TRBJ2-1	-	CASAKIAVNEQFF	TGTGCCAGCGCAAAAATAGCGGTCAATGAGCAGTTCTTC
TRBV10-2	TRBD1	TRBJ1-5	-	CASSGQGASQPQHF	TGCGCCAGCAGTGGCCAGGGGGCATCCCAGCCCCAGCATTTT
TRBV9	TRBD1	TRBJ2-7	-	CASSVGGQGTGEQYF	TGTGCCAGCAGCGTAGGGGGACAGGGGACTGGGGAGCAGTACTTC
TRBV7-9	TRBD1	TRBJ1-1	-	CASSLGTDTEAFF	TGTGCCAGCAGCCTAGGGACAGACACTGAAGCTTTCTTT
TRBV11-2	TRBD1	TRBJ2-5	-	CASSLGGRGYQETQYF	TGTGCCAGCAGCTTAGGTGGCAGGGGGTACCAAGAGACCCAGTACTTC
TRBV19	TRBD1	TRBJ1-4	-	CASSTGQGVEKLFF	TGTGCCAGTAGTACGGGACAGGGTGTTGAAAAACTGTTTTTT
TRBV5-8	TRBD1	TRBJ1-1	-	CASSWPSTGGTEAFF	TGTGCCAGCAGCTGGCCCAGCACAGGGGGCACTGAAGCTTTCTTT
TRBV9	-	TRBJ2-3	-	CASSEDYRRADTQYF	TGTGCCAGCAGCGAGGACTACCGGAGGGCAGATACGCAGTATTTT
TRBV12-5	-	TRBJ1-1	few	CASGFGGWDTEAFF	TGTGCTAGTGGTTTCGGGGGTTGGGACACTGAAGCTTTCTTT
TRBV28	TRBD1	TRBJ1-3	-	CASSRGQGRNTIYF	TGTGCCAGCAGCCGGGGACAGGGCAGAAACACCATATATTTT
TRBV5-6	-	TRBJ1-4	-	CASSPGLRVEKLFF	TGTGCCAGCAGCCCGGGGCTACGGGTTGAAAAACTGTTTTTT
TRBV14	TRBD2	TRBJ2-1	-	CASREGRANNEQFF	TGTGCCAGCAGGGAGGGGAGGGCCAACAATGAGCAGTTCTTC
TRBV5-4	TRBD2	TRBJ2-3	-	CASTNTGTSGSVWADTQYF	TGTGCCAGCACCAACACCGGGACTAGCGGGAGTGTGTGGGCAGATACGCAGTATTTT
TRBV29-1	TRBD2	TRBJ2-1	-	CSLRPSGGSYNEQFF	TGCAGCCTCCGTCCTAGCGGAGGTTCCTACAATGAGCAGTTCTTC
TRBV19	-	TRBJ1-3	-	CASSLNGAVSGNTIYF	TGTGCCAGTAGTCTGAATGGGGCGGTCTCTGGAAACACCATATATTTT
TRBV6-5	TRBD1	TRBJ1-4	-	CASSYSYWTGNEKLFF	TGTGCCAGCAGTTACTCTTACTGGACAGGGAATGAAAAACTGTTTTTT
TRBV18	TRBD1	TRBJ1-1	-	CASSPTGGNTEAFF	TGTGCCAGCTCACCGACAGGGGGCAACACTGAAGCTTTCTTT
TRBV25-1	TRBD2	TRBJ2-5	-	CASKDSGIGETQYF	TGTGCCAGCAAAGATAGCGGGATCGGGGAGACCCAGTACTTC
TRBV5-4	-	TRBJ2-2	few	CASSLGTHTGELFF	TGTGCCAGCAGCTTGGGAACCCACACCGGGGAGCTGTTTTTT
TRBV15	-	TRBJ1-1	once	CATSTPGQTMNTEAFF	TGTGCCACCAGCACACCCGGACAGACCATGAACACTGAAGCTTTCTTT
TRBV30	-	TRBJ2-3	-	CAWSAPGGRADTDTQYF	TGTGCCTGGAGTGCCCCAGGGGGGAGGGCGGACACAGATACGCAGTATTTT
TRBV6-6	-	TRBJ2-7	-	CASSYRAGASYEQYF	TGTGCCAGCAGTTACCGAGCGGGTGCCTCCTACGAGCAGTACTTC
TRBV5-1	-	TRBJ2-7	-	CASSVTGDSYEQYF	TGCGCCAGCAGCGTAACGGGGGACTCCTACGAGCAGTACTTC